Given below is one T cell receptor (beta chain) in context. The data derive from a study of control samples from healthy donors and cancer patients. CDR3 length: 15 amino acids. CDR1 is MNHEY and CDR2 is SMNVEV in the germline V gene (reference sequence). Unmatched junction bases numbered 9, after V lost 6 bases and J lost 2 bases. Data came from immunoSEQ multiplex PCR; TCRdb stores just in-frame clones and leaves some out. The sample has about 97,000 clones; about 90% are singletons. The gene calls are TRBV27 and TRBJ2-5, with 7 positions matching TRBD2. The TCR sequence derives from a woman between 18 and 29 years old in good health. What was sequenced was blood. This chain's CDR3 is CASSQLGGVQETQYF. The CDR3 DNA reads TGTGCCAGCAGCCAATTGGGGGGGGTTCAAGAGACCCAGTACTTC.